This T cell receptor (beta chain) was recovered during a study of shared clonotypes between healthy human individuals. Study-wide points: Genetic and exposure-history diversity was limited by the small donor number. Sequencing depth was a factor that was expected to affect clonotype sharing among donors.

Note on this clone: Antigen: not known.

Libraries were prepared by immunoSEQ multiplex PCR; TCRdb keeps only in-frame clonotypes and omits some of them. The sample consists of a few hundred thousand clones, roughly 97% of them appearing once. The authors divided CD4+ cells into CD45RA+ naive and CD45RA-negative memory subsets. V lost 3 bases to trimming and J lost 6 bases, with 12 bases between them. The CDR3 length is 13 residues. CDR1 MGHDK and CDR2 SYGVNS come from the germline V gene. The sample taken for sequencing was naive CD4+ T cells sorted from blood. Subset described: CD45RA+ positively selected. This receptor was obtained from a woman in her 30s in good health. This chain uses TRBV25-1 with TRBJ2-7; no reliable D call. The CDR3 protein is CASSDPGLSEQYF. In nucleotides, the CDR3 is TGTGCCAGCAGTGACCCCGGTTTGTCCGAGCAGTACTTC.